The 25 T cell receptor beta chains presented below share a single source sample, sequenced in a study of T cells after yellow fever vaccination. MiXCR, applied by TCRdb to the 5' RACE reads, yields one record per CDR3 protein. The sample lists under 350,000 distinct CDR3 sequences, about 4% seen once, with 20% to 25% in the top ten. The sequenced sample was PBMCs, obtained 5 days after the yellow fever booster vaccination. These receptors were collected from a man aged 18 to 29 who received the YFV17D yellow fever vaccine.

This clonotype was detected a few times. The chain recombines TRBV28 with TRBJ2-7, with D possibly TRBD1 on 6 matching bases. This CDR3 comprises 15 residues. Germline CDR1 reads MDHEN; CDR2 reads SYDVKM. Deletions cut 5 bases from V and 6 bases from J, with 20 bases between. The CDR3: CASSTSPGDRPEQYV. DNA of the CDR3: TGTGCCAGCAGTACATCGCCCGGAGACAGGCCCGAGCAGTACGTC.

This clonotype was counted between two and nine times. The V gene is TRBV9, the J gene TRBJ1-3; 8 positions agree with TRBD1. Germline lookup yields CDR1 SGDLS and CDR2 YYNGEE. V dropped 4 bases and J dropped 0; count of bases not matched to a gene: 3. The CDR3 has 15 amino acids. The CDR3 loop is CASSRDRISGNTIYF. CDR3 in DNA: TGTGCCAGCAGCCGGGACAGGATCTCTGGAAACACCATATATTTT.

The J gene is TRBJ1-2, the V gene TRBV7-2; D ambiguous. CDR1 is SGHTA, CDR2 FQGNSA, per germline. Trimming shortened V by 5 bases and J by 8 bases, and 12 bases separated the two germline ends. The length of the CDR3 is 12 residues. CDR3 nucleotide sequence: TGTGCCAGCAGCGTATCAATGGCCGGCTACACCTTC. This codes for CASSVSMAGYTF.

V usage is TRBV10-3 and J usage is TRBJ1-5; 7 bases fit TRBD1. This CDR3 contains 12 residues. Trimming at V came to 5 bases and at J to 7 bases, leaving 2 bases not matched to a gene. Germline assignment: CDR1 ENHRY and CDR2 SYGVKD. The CDR3 region has the DNA TGTGCCATCAGTACAGGGGCCCAGCCCCAGCATTTT. Translation: CAISTGAQPQHF.

This clonotype was detected ten times or more. This rearrangement joins TRBV15 to TRBJ2-1, with 14 bases matching TRBD2. The J segment lost 8 bases and the V segment lost 5 bases, leaving 8 bases of the junction unmatched. This CDR3 contains 16 residues. Germline V gene lookup returns CDR1 LNHNV and CDR2 YYDKDF (reference sequence). CDR3 in amino acids: CATSGRLAGGQDEQFF. CDR3 DNA sequence: TGTGCCACCAGCGGGAGACTAGCGGGGGGGCAGGATGAGCAGTTCTTC.

This clonotype was detected many times. The chain combines TRBV5-6 with TRBJ2-2, with D perhaps TRBD1 (6 bases). Trimming took 0 bases from V and 0 from J, leaving 9 bases between them. Germline V lookup: CDR1 SGHDT, CDR2 YYEEEE. This CDR3 has 16 residues. The CDR3 reads CASSLVRGANTGELFF. The CDR3, as DNA: TGTGCCAGCAGCTTGGTCAGGGGCGCGAACACCGGGGAGCTGTTTTTT.

This clonotype was found many times. This chain links TRBV3-1 with TRBJ2-5, with 12 bases lining up with TRBD2. The CDR3 loop spans 17 amino acids. With 1 base clipped from V and 3 bases from J, the junction kept 6 bases outside the gene matches. Germline V gives CDR1 LGHDT, CDR2 YNNKEL (reference sequence). The CDR3 here is CASSQGATSGGEETQYF. The CDR3 DNA reads TGTGCCAGCAGCCAAGGTGCGACTAGCGGGGGAGAAGAGACCCAGTACTTC.

This rearrangement joins TRBV29-1 to TRBJ2-1; D is perhaps TRBD1 (5 bases). This CDR3 comprises 13 residues. V was trimmed by 1 base and J by 6 bases, leaving 10 bases between them. Germline CDR1 is SQVTM and CDR2 is ANQGSEA. The CDR3 nucleotides are TGCAGCGTTGAAGGAGGACATTTCAATGAGCAGTTCTTC. This codes for CSVEGGHFNEQFF.

This clonotype was recorded a few times. J is TRBJ2-5 and V is TRBV6-5, with D perhaps TRBD1 (5 bases). This CDR3 spans 14 amino acids. Germline V CDR1 and CDR2: MNHEY, SVGAGI. The V end was cut by 7 bases, the J end by 4 bases, with 16 bases between. The CDR3 DNA reads as TGTGCCAGCACCCTCAAGGGGCAGACAGAGACCCAGTACTTC. It translates to CASTLKGQTETQYF.

A few counts support this clonotype. In DNA form, the CDR3 reads TGCGCCAGCAGCCCGAACAGGGGTCGAGAAAAACTGTTTTTT. Translation gives CASSPNRGREKLFF. V and J are TRBV5-1 and TRBJ1-4; 7 positions match TRBD1. The CDR3 consists of 14 residues. J gave up 8 bases and V 4 bases, and 8 bases lay outside the gene matches. Looked up from germline, CDR1 is SGHRS and CDR2 is YFSETQ.

In its sample, this clonotype was seen many times. The chain uses TRBV4-3 and TRBJ2-2; no clear D gene. The CDR3 runs 17 residues. V dropped 5 bases and J dropped 8 bases, with 24 bases sitting between them. Germline V gene lookup returns CDR1 LGHNA and CDR2 YSLEER. The CDR3 reads CASSDSIGSLGIGELFF. The CDR3 DNA reads TGCGCCAGCAGCGACTCAATAGGGTCACTTGGGATTGGGGAGCTGTTTTTT.

This clonotype has ten or more counts. The chain employs TRBV15 and TRBJ2-2; TRBD1 might be the D (5 bases). With 4 bases removed from V and 3 bases from J, the gap between germline ends came to 9 bases. CDR3 length equals 14 residues. Germline V gives CDR1 LNHNV, CDR2 YYDKDF (reference sequence). DNA for the CDR3: TGTGCCACCAGCACTAGACAGTACACCGGGGAGCTGTTTTTT. It yields the protein CATSTRQYTGELFF.

The chain couples TRBV20-1 to TRBJ2-7; 8 bases align to TRBD2. The V segment lost 1 base and the J segment 4 bases; nucleotides outside the gene matches: 6. The CDR3 extends over 14 amino acids. The germline CDR1 and CDR2 sequences are DFQATT and SNEGSKA (reference sequence). CDR3 amino acids: CSARAFSGAYEQYF. The DNA for the CDR3 is TGCAGTGCTAGAGCTTTTAGCGGGGCTTACGAGCAGTACTTC.

This clonotype showed up just a few times. The CDR3 region is CATSERLQGTREQFF. DNA for the CDR3: TGTGCCACCAGTGAGCGCCTACAAGGGACACGAGAGCAGTTCTTC. This chain joins TRBV24-1 and TRBJ2-1, with a tentative D call TRBD1 (6 bases). The CDR3 has 15 residues. CDR1 is KGHDR and CDR2 is SFDVKD in the germline V gene. The V end was cut by 4 bases, the J end by 10 bases, with 19 bases between.

This clonotype came up a few times. This sequence joins TRBV29-1 and TRBJ1-1; D is unclear. Germline lookup yields CDR1 SQVTM and CDR2 ANQGSEA. The CDR3 extends over 11 amino acids. DNA for the CDR3: TGCAGTTGCCCGGAGAACACTGAAGCTTTCTTT. Protein sequence: CSCPENTEAFF.

In this sample, this clonotype turned up a few times. The chain recombines TRBV28 with TRBJ2-7; D unresolved. With 3 bases removed from V and 3 bases from J, the gap between germline ends came to 18 bases. The germline CDR1 and CDR2 sequences are MDHEN and SYDVKM. CDR3 length equals 16 residues. The CDR3 sequence: CASSFSAGRRYYEQYV. In nucleotides, the CDR3 is TGTGCCAGCAGTTTTAGTGCCGGACGTAGGTACTACGAGCAGTACGTC.

This clonotype was seen only a few times. V gene TRBV7-2 combines with J gene TRBJ1-5, with D perhaps TRBD1 (6 bases). The V end lost 3 bases, the J end lost 4 bases, and 13 bases lay between the germline ends. CDR1 SGHTA and CDR2 FQGNSA come from the germline V gene. The CDR3 has 15 residues. This CDR3 is CASSFAGGFNQPQHF. The CDR3 nucleotides read TGTGCCAGCAGCTTCGCGGGGGGCTTTAATCAGCCCCAGCATTTT.

The rearrangement uses TRBV14 and TRBJ2-6, with D hard to call. The CDR3 runs to 17 residues. Trimming took 3 bases from V and 0 from J, leaving 12 bases between them. Germline CDR1 SGHDN, CDR2 FVKESK. DNA for the CDR3: TGTGCCAGCAGCCAGGGCAGTCCTACCTCTGGGGCCAACGTCCTGACTTTC. Protein: CASSQGSPTSGANVLTF.

At least ten counts were recorded for this clonotype. V is TRBV7-9 and J is TRBJ2-1, with 10 nucleotides matching TRBD2. The V and J ends lost 4 bases and 5 bases, in that order; junction bases with no gene match: 5. Germline V CDR1 and CDR2: SEHNR, FQNEAQ (reference sequence). The CDR3 is 15 residues long. The CDR3 region is CASSSSGGAHNEQFF. In DNA, the CDR3 is TGTGCCAGCAGCTCCAGCGGGGGGGCACACAATGAGCAGTTCTTC.

This clonotype has ten or more counts. This chain links TRBV5-1 with TRBJ2-5; the D gene is possibly TRBD1 (6 bases). The CDR3 is made up of 15 amino acids. Trimming took 2 bases from V and 1 from J, leaving 12 bases between them. Germline assignment: CDR1 SGHRS and CDR2 YFSETQ. This CDR3 reads CASSFAGTIQETQYF. In DNA form, the CDR3 reads TGCGCCAGCAGCTTCGCCGGGACAATCCAAGAGACCCAGTACTTC.

At least ten counts were recorded for this clonotype. The rearrangement uses TRBV6-2 or TRBV6-3 and TRBJ2-5; a weak D match, TRBD1 (5 bases). CDR1 and CDR2 (germline): MNHEY, SVGEGT. Trimming removed 2 bases from V and 5 bases from J, with 18 bases in between. There are 16 residues in the CDR3. This CDR3 reads CASSYRDSPLAETQYF. DNA of the CDR3: TGTGCCAGCAGTTACCGTGACAGCCCCCTCGCGGAGACCCAGTACTTC.

This clonotype was found many times. The rearrangement joins TRBV7-9 to TRBJ2-5, with D hard to call. V lost 5 bases and J 2 bases, leaving 12 bases between the germline ends. The V gene's germline CDR1 is SEHNR and CDR2 FQNEAQ (reference sequence). The length of the CDR3 is 14 residues. CDR3 sequence reads: CASSLVGRQETQYF. The CDR3 nucleotides are TGTGCCAGCAGCCTAGTTGGGCGTCAAGAGACCCAGTACTTC.

This sequence joins TRBV20-1 and TRBJ2-5; the D is unclear. Germline V gene lookup returns CDR1 DFQATT and CDR2 SNEGSKA (reference sequence). Between the trimmed V and J ends, which lost 4 bases and 4 bases, there was a span of 13 bases. The CDR3 is made up of 13 amino acids. The CDR3 reads CSAIGYPGETQYF. The DNA for the CDR3 is TGCAGTGCTATCGGCTACCCGGGAGAGACCCAGTACTTC.

CDR3 sequence (DNA): TGTGCCAGCAGTTACGGGGGGATCTACGAGCAGTACTTC. Translation: CASSYGGIYEQYF. The chain links TRBV6-5 to TRBJ2-7; tentative D call: TRBD2 (6 bases). Germline V gene data show CDR1 as MNHEY and CDR2 as SVGAGI. Trimming removed 2 bases at V and 3 bases at J, with 8 bases between. The CDR3 runs 13 residues.

This clonotype has just a few counts. The genes are TRBV13 and TRBJ2-5, with 8 positions matching TRBD2. With V trimmed by 0 bases and J by 8 bases, 20 bases remained unmatched. The CDR3 extends over 19 amino acids. Germline values: CDR1 PRHDT, CDR2 FYEKMQ (reference sequence). The CDR3 sequence is CASSLGPLTSGGPQGTQYF. CDR3 in DNA: TGTGCCAGCAGCTTAGGCCCCCTCACTAGCGGAGGCCCCCAAGGAACCCAGTACTTC.